The 14 T cell receptor beta chains presented below share a single source sample, sequenced in a study of cytomegalovirus exposure and HLA in healthy donors. It was with 60 Vbeta and 13 Jbeta primers that the PCR ran. Clones were read by immunoSEQ multiplex PCR, and TCRdb kept only the in-frame ones, dropping some. The data show approximately 170,000 clones, around 80% seen once. Sequencing was done on a sample of PBMCs. The receptor source for this set is a male donor in good health and CMV-seronegative.

The table lists this clone with a count of one. This chain joins TRBV12-2 and TRBJ1-6; the table's D call TRBD1 went unverified against the DNA. TRBV12-2 counts as a pseudogene. The CDR3 has 16 residues. CDR3 protein: CASRSRGQAWVSPLHF. CDR3 bases: TGTGCAAGTCGCTCTAGGGGGCAGGCGTGGGTTTCACCCCTCCACTTT.

This clone has just a few counts. The chain has TRBV5-6 and TRBJ2-7, with no clear D. Trimming took off 2 bases at V and 3 bases at J, with 6 bases between the two ends. This CDR3 comprises 12 residues. Germline V gives CDR1 SGHDT, CDR2 YYEEEE. The CDR3 nucleotides read TGTGCCAGCAGCTTCTCGGGCTACGAGCAGTACTTC. This codes for CASSFSGYEQYF. Full variable domain (missing parts from reference TRBV5-6 and TRBJ2-7): DAGVTQSPTHLIKTRGQQVTLRCSPKSGHDTVSWYQQALGQGPQFIFQYYEEEERQRGNFPDRFSGHQFPNYSSELNVNALLLGDSALYLCASSFSGYEQYFGPGTRLTVT.

The V and J genes are TRBV29-1 and TRBJ2-7; D may be TRBD1 (6 bases). The ends were cut back, 2 bases at V and 12 bases at J, with 11 bases in the middle. CDR3 length: 10 residues. Germline V gene data show CDR1 as SQVTM and CDR2 as ANQGSEA. The CDR3 nucleotides are TGCAGCGTTGAATTTGGGGGCAGGTACTTC. Its translation: CSVEFGGRYF.

The chain recombines TRBV7-9 with TRBJ1-2, with D tentatively TRBD1 (6 bases). This CDR3 spans 12 amino acids. From germline, CDR1 is SEHNR and CDR2 FQNEAQ (reference sequence). Trimming stripped 5 bases from V and 7 bases from J, with 11 bases between. The CDR3 here is CASSGDIGGYTF. Written as DNA, the CDR3 is TGTGCCAGCAGCGGGGACATCGGTGGCTACACCTTC.

The genes are TRBV7-3 and TRBJ2-5, with 8 bases identical to TRBD1. Trimming took 5 bases from V and 2 from J; bases not matched to a gene: 7. The length of the CDR3 is 15 residues. Germline V lookup: CDR1 SGHTA, CDR2 FQGTGA. CDR3: CASSKGQGIQETQYF. The CDR3 nucleotides are TGTGCCAGCAGCAAAGGACAGGGAATACAAGAGACCCAGTACTTC.

This chain joins TRBV28 and TRBJ1-2, with 7 positions matching TRBD1. The CDR3 is 14 amino acids. Germline-derived CDR1 and CDR2 are MDHEN and SYDVKM. The V gene end was trimmed by 5 bases and the J gene end by 5 bases; junction bases not matched to a gene: 8. The CDR3: CASSPRDRRYGYTF. The CDR3 coding sequence is TGTGCCAGCAGTCCACGGGACAGAAGATATGGCTACACCTTC.

The chain combines TRBV6-5 with TRBJ2-5, with 8 bases that match TRBD1. CDR3 length: 14 amino acids. The trim removed 6 bases at V and 5 bases at J, leaving 8 bases unmatched. Germline assignment: CDR1 MNHEY and CDR2 SVGAGI. The CDR3 here is CASRWDRRGETQYF. The DNA for the CDR3 is TGTGCCAGCAGGTGGGACAGGAGGGGGGAGACCCAGTACTTC.

V usage is TRBV19 and J usage is TRBJ2-1; 9 bases are shared with TRBD1. The junction had 7 bases not matched to a gene; V was cut back by 3 bases and J by 10 bases. This CDR3 has 14 amino acids. Germline V gene lookup returns CDR1 LNHDA and CDR2 SQIVND (reference sequence). For the CDR3, the DNA is TGTGCCAGTAGTATTGGGACAGGGTGGTCCGAGCAGTTCTTC. This translates into CASSIGTGWSEQFF.

A remark on this clone: Other DNA variants within this sample encode the same CDR3. The chain carries TRBV28 and TRBJ2-7; perhaps TRBD1 as D (5 bases). V was cut by 2 bases and J by 7 bases, with 12 bases left in between. CDR3 length: 13 residues. The germline gives CDR1 MDHEN, CDR2 SYDVKM. The CDR3: CASSLPSRGEQYF. The CDR3 DNA follows: TGTGCCAGCAGTTTACCTTCTAGGGGAGAGCAGTACTTC.

V gene TRBV5-4 combines with J gene TRBJ2-3; 11 bases are shared with TRBD2. There are 16 residues in the CDR3. The J segment lost 2 bases and the V segment lost 4 bases, leaving 6 bases of the junction unmatched. The germline CDR1 and CDR2 sequences are SGHNT and YYREEE (reference sequence). CDR3 DNA sequence: TGTGCCAGCAGCAGCCGACTAGCGGGACTCACAGATACGCAGTATTTT. Translated: CASSSRLAGLTDTQYF.

The V gene is TRBV28, the J gene TRBJ2-7, with 7 bases lining up with TRBD2. The germline V gene encodes CDR1 MDHEN and CDR2 SYDVKM. V lost 5 bases and J lost 2; bases outside the gene matches: 12. This CDR3 is 16 amino acids long. The chain's CDR3 is CASSEIRSSGPYEQYF. CDR3 DNA: TGTGCCAGCAGTGAAATTCGGTCTAGCGGACCCTACGAGCAGTACTTC.

This chain connects TRBV18 to TRBJ2-3; D is perhaps TRBD2 (5 bases). Germline assignment: CDR1 KGHSH and CDR2 LQKENI. Trimming stripped 6 bases from V and 2 bases from J, with 15 bases between. There are 15 residues in the CDR3. The CDR3 loop is CASSAIPRDTDTQYF. In DNA, the CDR3 is TGTGCCAGCTCGGCCATCCCCCGGGACACAGATACGCAGTATTTT.

The chain carries TRBV12-2 and TRBJ2-5; the table names TRBD2, a call not compared with the DNA. TRBV12-2 has pseudogene status. The CDR3 totals 16 residues. CDR3 DNA: TGTGCAAGTCGCTTAATAGCGGGGTCTTACCAAGAGACCCAGTACTTC. Its translation: CASRLIAGSYQETQYF.

The rearrangement links TRBV15 to TRBJ2-1, with D possibly TRBD1 on 6 matching bases. The V end was cut by 0 bases, the J end by 2 bases, with 11 bases between. Germline V gene sequence: CDR1 LNHNV, CDR2 YYDKDF (reference sequence). The CDR3 covers 16 residues. CDR3 loop: CATSRDRDTPYNEQFF. The DNA for the CDR3 is TGTGCCACCAGCAGAGATCGGGACACCCCCTACAATGAGCAGTTCTTC. Based on the CDR3 plus reference TRBV15 and TRBJ2-1, the full variable domain is DAMVIQNPRYQVTQFGKPVTLSCSQTLNHNVMYWYQQKSSQAPKLLFHYYDKDFNNEADTPDNFQSRRPNTSFCFLDIRSPGLGDTAMYLCATSRDRDTPYNEQFFGPGTRLTVL.